This T cell receptor (beta chain) emerged from a study of post-analysis software for immune sequencing data (dated by TCRdb to between 2014 and 2017). With respect to the entire study: Disease courses on record covered relapsing-remitting, secondary progressive and progressive-relapsing multiple sclerosis, though some patients had no subtype annotation. Patient repertoires were compared against 11 previously published healthy control repertoires from donors aged about 6 to 26 years. A subset of samples was prepared in parallel using single-end sample barcoding, then pooled and co-amplified after Illumina adapter ligation.

General conclusions and limits of the study: The multiple sclerosis patient group was slightly younger than the control group. Multiple sclerosis patients had significantly lower normalized Chao1 diversity than controls, a result that suggests substantial peripheral T-cell clonal expansion. When samples were clustered directly using the F measure, samples prepared in the same batch co-clustered strongly, which prompted a batch-effect correction. Patients showed significantly higher frequencies than controls for 4 or 5 TRBV segments, among them TRBV5-6, TRBV5-1 and TRBV20-1.

The method was PCR. This sample was sequenced with an Illumina HiSeq 2500. Unique molecular identifiers were incorporated into TCR beta cDNA libraries to reduce PCR and sequencing biases. Every 1 to 10 million input T cells yielded approximately 500,000 cDNA molecules, meaning each molecule approximated one T cell. Patient libraries were prepared and sequenced with the same protocol used for the earlier healthy control dataset. Samples belonging to the same batch were prepared together, multiplexed and sequenced on a shared HiSeq lane. Under the source paper's analysis protocol: Raw barcoded reads were processed with MIGEC, discarding single-read molecular identifier groups before consensus assembly and CDR3 extraction. VDJtools was used for post-analysis of the clonotype tables, with diversity normalized by down-sampling every dataset to the smallest sample size. Repertoire overlap clustering matched CDR3 amino acid but not nucleotide sequences to correct batch-related cross-sample contamination. The public reads were reprocessed in TCRdb via fastp at Q25 and MiXCR, keeping in-frame beta chains. Every distinct CDR3 protein forms one entry, paired with its most common genes and DNA. The V and J calls were not made by the authors but by TCRdb's processing. This sample comprises about 400,000 distinct CDR3 sequences, around a third of them detected only once. In total, the top ten clones hold under 15% of the sample.

To demonstrate the VDJtools post-analysis software, TCR beta repertoires were profiled from the peripheral blood of about 13 young patients with multiple sclerosis. The multiple sclerosis patients were children and adolescents ranging in age from about 6 to 17 years. At the junction V is shortened by 10 bases and J by 5 bases; bases outside the gene matches: 5. Inclusive of the bounding cysteine and phenylalanine, the CDR3 is 12 residues long. Only the CDR3 DNA is retained, 36 bases long and in frame from the first base. According to the germline V gene, CDR1 reads MNHEY and CDR2 reads SVGEGT. The sample holds a few counts of this clonotype. Its antigen is still unknown. No much larger clonotype is one base removed from it; base qualities were not supplied.

Sequenced input: blood. The receptor's source is a girl aged 5 to 17 with multiple sclerosis. Rearrangement joined TRBV6-2 or TRBV6-3 to TRBJ2-1, with 7 central nucleotides matching TRBD2. The CDR3 has the sequence CATREDDNEQFF. In nucleotides, the sequence is TGTGCCACTCGGGAGGATGACAATGAGCAGTTCTTC.